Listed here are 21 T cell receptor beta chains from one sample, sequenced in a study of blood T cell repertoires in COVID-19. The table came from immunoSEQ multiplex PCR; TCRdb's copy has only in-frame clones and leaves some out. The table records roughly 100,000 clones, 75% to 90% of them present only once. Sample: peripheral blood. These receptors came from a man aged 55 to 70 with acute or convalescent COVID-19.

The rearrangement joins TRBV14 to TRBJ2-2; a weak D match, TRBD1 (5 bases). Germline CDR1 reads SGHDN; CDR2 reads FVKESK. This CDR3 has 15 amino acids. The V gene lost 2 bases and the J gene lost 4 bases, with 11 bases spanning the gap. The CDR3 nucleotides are TGTGCCAGCAGCCAACAGGGTACGGCCACCGGGGAGCTGTTTTTT. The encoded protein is CASSQQGTATGELFF. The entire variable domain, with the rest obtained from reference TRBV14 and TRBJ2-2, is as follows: EAGVTQFPSHSVIEKGQTVTLRCDPISGHDNLYWYRRVMGKEIKFLLHFVKESKQDESGMPNNRFLAERTGGTYSTLKVQPAELEDSGVYFCASSQQGTATGELFFGEGSRLTVL.

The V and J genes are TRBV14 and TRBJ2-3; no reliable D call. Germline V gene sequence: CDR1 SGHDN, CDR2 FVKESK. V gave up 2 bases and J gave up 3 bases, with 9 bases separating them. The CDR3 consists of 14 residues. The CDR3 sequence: CASSQSLTTDTQYF. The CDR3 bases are TGTGCCAGCAGCCAAAGTCTTACAACAGATACGCAGTATTTT.

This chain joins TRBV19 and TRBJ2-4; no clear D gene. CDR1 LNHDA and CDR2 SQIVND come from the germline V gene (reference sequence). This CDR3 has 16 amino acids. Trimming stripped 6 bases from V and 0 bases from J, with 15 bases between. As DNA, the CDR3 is TGTGCCAGTAGCTCCATAGCTCGTCTAGCCAAAAACATTCAGTACTTC. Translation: CASSSIARLAKNIQYF.

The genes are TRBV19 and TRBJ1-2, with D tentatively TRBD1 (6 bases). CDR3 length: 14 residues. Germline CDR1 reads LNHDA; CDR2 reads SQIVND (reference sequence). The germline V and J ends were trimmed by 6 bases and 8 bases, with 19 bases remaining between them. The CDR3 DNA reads TGTGCCAGTAGACTCAACGACAGGAGTTCAGGCTACACCTTC. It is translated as CASRLNDRSSGYTF. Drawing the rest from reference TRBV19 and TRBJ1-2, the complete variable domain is DGGITQSPKYLFRKEGQNVTLSCEQNLNHDAMYWYRQDPGQGLRLIYYSQIVNDFQKGDIAEGYSVSREKKESFPLTVTSAQKNPTAFYLCASRLNDRSSGYTFGSGTRLTVV.

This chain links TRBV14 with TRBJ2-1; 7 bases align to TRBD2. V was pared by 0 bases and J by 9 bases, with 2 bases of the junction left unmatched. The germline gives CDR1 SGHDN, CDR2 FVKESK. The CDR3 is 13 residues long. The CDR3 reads CASSQDLAGEQFF. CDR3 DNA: TGTGCCAGCAGCCAAGATTTAGCGGGTGAGCAGTTCTTC.

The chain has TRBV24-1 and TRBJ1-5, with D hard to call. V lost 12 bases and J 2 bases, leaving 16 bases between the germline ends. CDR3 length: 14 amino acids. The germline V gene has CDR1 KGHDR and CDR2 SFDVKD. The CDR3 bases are TGTGCCTCCCAGCCGGGGTTCGGCAATCAGCCCCAGCATTTT. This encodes CASQPGFGNQPQHF.

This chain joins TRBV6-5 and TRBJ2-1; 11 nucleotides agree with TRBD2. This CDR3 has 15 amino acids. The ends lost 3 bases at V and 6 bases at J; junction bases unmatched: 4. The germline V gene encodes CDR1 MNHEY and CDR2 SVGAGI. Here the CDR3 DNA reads TGTGCCAGCAGTTATTTAGCGGGAGGGCCCAATGAGCAGTTCTTC. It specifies CASSYLAGGPNEQFF.

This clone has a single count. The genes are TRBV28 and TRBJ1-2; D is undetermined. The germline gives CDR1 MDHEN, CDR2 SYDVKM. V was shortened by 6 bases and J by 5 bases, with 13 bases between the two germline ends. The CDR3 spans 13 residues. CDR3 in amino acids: CASRTTVRYGYTF. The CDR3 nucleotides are TGTGCCAGCAGAACAACAGTGAGATATGGCTACACCTTC.

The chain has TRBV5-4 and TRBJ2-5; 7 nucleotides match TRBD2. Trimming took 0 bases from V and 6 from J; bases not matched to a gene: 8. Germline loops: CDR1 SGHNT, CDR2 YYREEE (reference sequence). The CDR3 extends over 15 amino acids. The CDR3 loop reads CASSLDSASGKTQYF. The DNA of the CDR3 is TGTGCCAGCAGCTTGGACTCGGCTAGCGGAAAGACCCAGTACTTC. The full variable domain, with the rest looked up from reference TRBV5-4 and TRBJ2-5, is ETGVTQSPTHLIKTRGQQVTLRCSSQSGHNTVSWYQQALGQGPQFIFQYYREEENGRGNFPPRFSGLQFPNYSSELNVNALELDDSALYLCASSLDSASGKTQYFGPGTRLLVL.

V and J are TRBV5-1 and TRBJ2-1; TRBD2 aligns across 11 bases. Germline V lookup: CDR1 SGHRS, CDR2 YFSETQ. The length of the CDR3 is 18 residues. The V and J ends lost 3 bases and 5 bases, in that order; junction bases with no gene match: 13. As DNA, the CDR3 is TGCGCCAGCAGCTCCCTCCCCACTAGCGGGGGCCTAGACAATGAGCAGTTCTTC. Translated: CASSSLPTSGGLDNEQFF.

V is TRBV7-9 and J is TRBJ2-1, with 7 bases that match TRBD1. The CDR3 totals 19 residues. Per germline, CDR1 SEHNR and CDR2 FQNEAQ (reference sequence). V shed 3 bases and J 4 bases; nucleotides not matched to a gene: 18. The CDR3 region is CASSFTGAGLGRYYNEQFF. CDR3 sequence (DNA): TGTGCCAGCAGCTTCACAGGGGCAGGTCTGGGAAGGTATTACAATGAGCAGTTCTTC. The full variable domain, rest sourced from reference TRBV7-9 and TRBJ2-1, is DTGVSQNPRHKITKRGQNVTFRCDPISEHNRLYWYRQTLGQGPEFLTYFQNEAQLEKSRLLSDRFSAERPKGSFSTLEIQRTEQGDSAMYLCASSFTGAGLGRYYNEQFFGPGTRLTVL.

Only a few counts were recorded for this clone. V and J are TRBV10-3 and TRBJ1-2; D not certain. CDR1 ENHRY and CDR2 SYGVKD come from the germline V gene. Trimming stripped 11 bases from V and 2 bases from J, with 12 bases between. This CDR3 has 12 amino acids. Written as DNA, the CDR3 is TGTGCCGCCGGACTGGAGAACTATGGCTACACCTTC. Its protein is CAAGLENYGYTF.

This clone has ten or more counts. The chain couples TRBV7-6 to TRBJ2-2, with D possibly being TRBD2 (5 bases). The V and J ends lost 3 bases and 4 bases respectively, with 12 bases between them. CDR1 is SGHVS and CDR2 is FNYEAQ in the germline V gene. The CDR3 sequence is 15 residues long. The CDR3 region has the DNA TGTGCCAGCAGCTTTGAGGGATCCCGCACCGGGGAGCTGTTTTTT. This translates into CASSFEGSRTGELFF.

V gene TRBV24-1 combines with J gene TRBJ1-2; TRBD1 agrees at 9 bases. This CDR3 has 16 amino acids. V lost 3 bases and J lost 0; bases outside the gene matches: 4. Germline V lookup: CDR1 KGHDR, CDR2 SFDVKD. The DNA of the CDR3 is TGTGCCACCAGTGATCGACAGGGGGTCTCTAACTATGGCTACACCTTC. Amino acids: CATSDRQGVSNYGYTF.

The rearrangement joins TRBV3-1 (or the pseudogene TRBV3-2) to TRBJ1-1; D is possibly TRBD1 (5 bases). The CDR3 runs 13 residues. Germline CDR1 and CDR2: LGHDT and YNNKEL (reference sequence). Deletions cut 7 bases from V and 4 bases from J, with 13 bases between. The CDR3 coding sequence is TGTGCCAGCACTCATCGGGGGACCACTGAAGCTTTCTTT. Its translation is CASTHRGTTEAFF.

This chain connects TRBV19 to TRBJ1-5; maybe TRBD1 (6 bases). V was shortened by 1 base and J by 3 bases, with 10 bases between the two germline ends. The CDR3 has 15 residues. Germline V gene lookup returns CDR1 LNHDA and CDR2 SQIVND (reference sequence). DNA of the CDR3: TGTGCCAGTAGTATAGTGGGGGCCCACAATCAGCCCCAGCATTTT. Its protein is CASSIVGAHNQPQHF. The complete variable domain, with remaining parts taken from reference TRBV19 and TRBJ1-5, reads DGGITQSPKYLFRKEGQNVTLSCEQNLNHDAMYWYRQDPGQGLRLIYYSQIVNDFQKGDIAEGYSVSREKKESFPLTVTSAQKNPTAFYLCASSIVGAHNQPQHFGDGTRLSIL.

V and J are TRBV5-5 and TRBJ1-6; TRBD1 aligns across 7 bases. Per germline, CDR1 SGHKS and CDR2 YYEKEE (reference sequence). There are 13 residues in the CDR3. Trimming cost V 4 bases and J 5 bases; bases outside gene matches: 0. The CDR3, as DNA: TGTGCCAGCAGCGGGACAGATAATTCACCCCTCCACTTT. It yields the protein CASSGTDNSPLHF. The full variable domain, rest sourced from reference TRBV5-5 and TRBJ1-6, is DAGVTQSPTHLIKTRGQQVTLRCSPISGHKSVSWYQQVLGQGPQFIFQYYEKEERGRGNFPDRFSARQFPNYSSELNVNALLLGDSALYLCASSGTDNSPLHFGNGTRLTVT.

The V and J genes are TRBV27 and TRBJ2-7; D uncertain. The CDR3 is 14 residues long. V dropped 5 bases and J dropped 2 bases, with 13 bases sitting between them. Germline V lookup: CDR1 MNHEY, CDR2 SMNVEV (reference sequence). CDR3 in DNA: TGTGCCAGCAGTGGGCCGGCTGAAACCTACGAGCAGTACTTC. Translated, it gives CASSGPAETYEQYF.

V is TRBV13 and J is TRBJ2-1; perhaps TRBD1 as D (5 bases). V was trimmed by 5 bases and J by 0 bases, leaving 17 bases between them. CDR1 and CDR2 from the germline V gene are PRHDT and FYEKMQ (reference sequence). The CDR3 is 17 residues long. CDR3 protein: CASSPQGPGGSYNEQFF. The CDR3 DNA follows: TGTGCCAGCAGCCCCCAGGGTCCAGGCGGCTCCTACAATGAGCAGTTCTTC.

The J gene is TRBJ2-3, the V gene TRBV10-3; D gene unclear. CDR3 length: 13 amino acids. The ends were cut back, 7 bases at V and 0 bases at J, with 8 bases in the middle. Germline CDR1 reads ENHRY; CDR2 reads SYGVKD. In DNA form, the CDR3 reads TGTGCCATCACATCCGGTAGCACAGATACGCAGTATTTT. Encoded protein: CAITSGSTDTQYF.

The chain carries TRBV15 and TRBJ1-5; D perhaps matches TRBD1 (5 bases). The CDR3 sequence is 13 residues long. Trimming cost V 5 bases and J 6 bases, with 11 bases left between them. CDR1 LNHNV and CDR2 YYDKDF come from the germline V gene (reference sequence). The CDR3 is CATSVGGSQPQHF. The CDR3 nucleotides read TGTGCCACCAGCGTCGGGGGGTCTCAGCCCCAGCATTTT.